These 31 T cell receptor beta chains share one sample of origin, sequenced in a study of cytomegalovirus exposure and HLA in healthy donors. The PCR was carried out with 60 Vbeta primers and 13 Jbeta primers. Data came from immunoSEQ multiplex PCR; TCRdb stores just in-frame clones and leaves some out. This table has about 81,000 clones, 77% appearing once. The sample consisted of PBMCs. Receptors originate from a man aged 45-65 years in good health and CMV-seropositive.

The chain carries TRBV7-2 and TRBJ2-4; no definite D call. The CDR3 contains 15 residues. Germline CDR1 SGHTA, CDR2 FQGNSA. V gave up 1 base and J gave up 1 base, with 8 bases separating them. The CDR3 loop reads CASSLELAAKNIQYF. CDR3 bases: TGTGCCAGCAGCTTAGAACTCGCGGCCAAAAACATTCAGTACTTC.

The chain uses TRBV7-2 and TRBJ2-3; TRBD2 matches 10 bases. V dropped 2 bases and J dropped 11; count of bases not matched to a gene: 1. The CDR3 contains 12 residues. CDR1 SGHTA and CDR2 FQGNSA come from the germline V gene. The CDR3 sequence: CASSLSGRGQYF. The DNA of the CDR3 is TGTGCCAGCAGCTTAAGCGGGAGGGGGCAGTATTTT.

This chain connects TRBV25-1 to TRBJ1-5; 9 bases agree with TRBD1. The CDR3 totals 17 residues. The germline CDR1 and CDR2 sequences are MGHDK and SYGVNS. Germline trimming cut 6 bases from V and 2 bases from J; bases unmatched to any gene: 11. CDR3 sequence reads: CASSTGQGDFGNQPQHF. As DNA, the CDR3 is TGTGCCAGCAGCACGGGACAGGGCGACTTCGGCAATCAGCCCCAGCATTTT.

V usage is TRBV10-3 and J usage is TRBJ2-5, with D maybe TRBD1 (6 bases). The better agreement between TRBJ2-7 and the DNA end casts doubt on the J call. The CDR3 covers 13 residues. Germline V gene data show CDR1 as ENHRY and CDR2 as SYGVKD. In DNA, the CDR3 is TGTGCCTCAACGGACAGAGATTCCTACGAGCAGTACTTC. Amino acids: CASTDRDSYEQYF.

CDR3: CASSPGGTQNTGELFF. CDR3 coding DNA: TGCGCCAGCAGCCCTGGGGGGACTCAGAACACCGGGGAGCTGTTTTTT. V gene TRBV5-1 combines with J gene TRBJ2-2, with D possibly matching TRBD2 (6 bases). CDR1 SGHRS and CDR2 YFSETQ come from the germline V gene. The CDR3 runs to 16 residues. Trimming shortened V by 4 bases and J by 1 base, and 14 bases separated the two germline ends.

This clone was counted between two and nine times. This chain connects TRBV21-1 to TRBJ2-5; the tabulated D call, TRBD1, remains unverified against the DNA. TRBV21-1 is designated a pseudogene. The CDR3 has 12 residues. CDR3 loop: CASNRYQETQYF. The DNA of the CDR3 is TGTGCCAGCAACAGATACCAAGAGACCCAGTACTTC.

The genes are TRBV5-1 and TRBJ2-2; no clear D. Germline values: CDR1 SGHRS, CDR2 YFSETQ. The CDR3 is 15 amino acids. V was cut by 1 base and J by 4 bases, with 11 bases left in between. CDR3 coding DNA: TGCGCCAGCAGCTTGAACTCCGCGAGCACCGGGGAGCTGTTTTTT. Translated: CASSLNSASTGELFF.

The chain employs TRBV4-1 and TRBJ2-7, with 9 bases identical to TRBD2. This CDR3 spans 16 amino acids. From germline, CDR1 is MGHRA and CDR2 YSYEKL. The V and J ends lost 0 bases and 7 bases, in that order; junction bases with no gene match: 10. CDR3 DNA sequence: TGCGCCAGCAGCCAAGATAACCAGCGGGAGGTGGGGGAGCAGTACTTC. Its translation is CASSQDNQREVGEQYF.

The genes are TRBV4-1 and TRBJ2-7; TRBD2 agrees at 7 bases. Looked up from germline, CDR1 is MGHRA and CDR2 is YSYEKL. This CDR3 is built from 14 residues. V was clipped by 1 base and J by 3 bases; unmatched bases: 3. The CDR3 loop is CASSQGLADYEQYF. The CDR3 coding sequence is TGCGCCAGCAGCCAAGGACTAGCAGACTACGAGCAGTACTTC.

This clone was seen a single time. The V gene is TRBV7-7, the J gene TRBJ2-3, with TRBD1 as a possible D gene (6 bases). V shed 5 bases and J shed 11 bases, with 14 bases lying between them. The CDR3 has 12 residues. Germline V gene data show CDR1 as SSHAT and CDR2 as FNYEAQ (reference sequence). The chain's CDR3 is CASSPTGSLQYF. The CDR3 DNA sequence: TGTGCCAGCAGCCCAACAGGGTCTTTGCAGTATTTT.

The rearrangement joins TRBV5-4 to TRBJ1-2; 12 bases line up with TRBD1. The CDR3 has 18 residues. Looked up from germline, CDR1 is SGHNT and CDR2 is YYREEE (reference sequence). J gave up 7 bases and V 0 bases, and 13 bases lay outside the gene matches. CDR3 DNA: TGTGCCAGCAGCTTGGGAGGGACAGGGGGCTCATACGCCCTTGGCTACACCTTC. Translation: CASSLGGTGGSYALGYTF.

This sequence joins TRBV2 and TRBJ1-1; weak D call: TRBD1 (5 bases). Germline-derived CDR1 and CDR2 are SNHLY and FYNNEI. Trimming shortened V by 4 bases and J by 3 bases, and 18 bases separated the two germline ends. This CDR3 has 16 residues. CDR3 coding DNA: TGTGCCAGCAGTGGCCCAGGGTTTGGTGGGGACACTGAAGCTTTCTTT. It codes for CASSGPGFGGDTEAFF.

CDR3: CASSSTWTSGIYEQYF. The CDR3 region has the DNA TGTGCCAGCAGCTCTACGTGGACTAGCGGGATCTACGAGCAGTACTTC. The chain links TRBV5-6 to TRBJ2-7; 12 nucleotides line up with TRBD2. The V segment lost 3 bases and the J segment 3 bases; nucleotides outside the gene matches: 7. The CDR3 covers 16 residues. Germline V gene data show CDR1 as SGHDT and CDR2 as YYEEEE.

This chain connects TRBV5-4 to TRBJ1-6; D possibly corresponds to TRBD1 (6 bases). Trimming cost V 4 bases and J 8 bases, with 13 bases left between them. The CDR3 is 14 residues long. Germline V gene lookup returns CDR1 SGHNT and CDR2 YYREEE (reference sequence). CDR3 sequence (DNA): TGTGCCAGCAGCCCACGGACAGTAGATTCACCCCTCCACTTT. Protein: CASSPRTVDSPLHF.

This clone came up once. V is TRBV7-2 and J is TRBJ2-5; D is unresolved. The CDR3 length is 15 residues. V dropped 2 bases and J dropped 2 bases, with 12 bases sitting between them. The germline V gene has CDR1 SGHTA and CDR2 FQGNSA. CDR3 nucleotides: TGTGCCAGCAGCTTAAGGCCCAGCGTTCAAGAGACCCAGTACTTC. Protein: CASSLRPSVQETQYF.

The V and J genes are TRBV5-1 and TRBJ2-5, with D perhaps TRBD2 (6 bases). The V gene's germline CDR1 is SGHRS and CDR2 YFSETQ. CDR3 length: 15 residues. V was cut by 5 bases and J by 4 bases, with 18 bases left in between. The CDR3 DNA reads as TGCGCCAGCAGGGACGTTCTCGGGGGAGCAGAGACCCAGTACTTC. The encoded protein is CASRDVLGGAETQYF.

The J gene is TRBJ2-1, the V gene TRBV5-8; 11 positions agree with TRBD2. The CDR3 has 18 amino acids. CDR1 SGHTS and CDR2 YDEGEE come from the germline V gene. J lost 2 bases, V lost 1 base, and 8 bases had no gene match. The CDR3 region has the DNA TGTGCCAGCAGCTTGTCAACTAGCGGGAGTCCGACCTACAATGAGCAGTTCTTC. Encoded protein: CASSLSTSGSPTYNEQFF.

The gene calls are TRBV6-1 and TRBJ1-2; D call uncertain. CDR1 and CDR2 (germline): MNHNS, SASEGT. Trimming removed 4 bases from V and 5 bases from J, with 11 bases in between. CDR3 length: 13 residues. CDR3 amino acids: CASSVIGGYGYTF. In DNA, the CDR3 is TGTGCCAGCAGTGTAATAGGCGGTTATGGCTACACCTTC.

The chain recombines TRBV6-5 with TRBJ1-2; 8 positions agree with TRBD1. CDR1 is MNHEY and CDR2 is SVGAGI in the germline V gene. This CDR3 spans 14 amino acids. The V and J ends lost 4 bases and 5 bases, in that order; junction bases with no gene match: 6. The CDR3 DNA follows: TGTGCCAGCAGTTTCCCGGGACAGGTGTATGGCTACACCTTC. Translated, it gives CASSFPGQVYGYTF.

The V and J genes are TRBV7-9 and TRBJ2-1; 7 positions match TRBD1. J gave up 7 bases and V 2 bases, and 11 bases lay outside the gene matches. The CDR3 consists of 16 residues. The V gene's germline CDR1 is SEHNR and CDR2 FQNEAQ (reference sequence). CDR3 bases: TGTGCCAGCAGCTTACTCTGGCCAGGGGGTGCGAATGAGCAGTTCTTC. Translation gives CASSLLWPGGANEQFF.

The chain combines TRBV6-1 with TRBJ1-2; D is perhaps TRBD1 (6 bases). Germline CDR1 reads MNHNS; CDR2 reads SASEGT. V was shortened by 7 bases and J by 5 bases, with 20 bases between the two germline ends. This CDR3 spans 15 amino acids. CDR3 amino acids: CASTPTRDKTYGYTF. The CDR3 DNA reads as TGTGCCAGCACCCCCACCCGGGACAAGACATATGGCTACACCTTC.

The chain is built from TRBV12-5 and TRBJ2-7, with D maybe TRBD1 (5 bases). Trimming left V 6 bases short and J 5 bases short, with 11 bases between. This CDR3 has 12 amino acids. Germline CDR1 is LGHNT and CDR2 is FRNRAP. The CDR3 protein is CASGGRVNEQYF. The CDR3 region has the DNA TGTGCTAGTGGAGGCAGGGTGAACGAGCAGTACTTC.

The gene calls are TRBV6-5 and TRBJ2-7; 8 bases line up with TRBD1. Trimming at V came to 0 bases and at J to 3 bases, leaving 1 base not matched to a gene. CDR3 length: 14 amino acids. CDR1 is MNHEY, CDR2 SVGAGI, per germline. DNA for the CDR3: TGTGCCAGCAGTTACTCGACAGGGGTCTACGAGCAGTACTTC. It codes for CASSYSTGVYEQYF.

The CDR3, as DNA: TGTGCCAGCAGACTCGATAATAATGGAAACACCATATATTTT. It translates to CASRLDNNGNTIYF. J is TRBJ1-3 and V is TRBV6-5; no definite D call. V gave up 6 bases and J gave up 3 bases, with 12 bases separating them. Germline CDR1 MNHEY, CDR2 SVGAGI. The CDR3 is 14 residues long.

CDR3 in amino acids: CASSDTPSNTQYF. CDR3 bases: TGTGCCAGCAGTGACACCCCTAGCAATACGCAGTATTTT. The chain uses TRBV6-4 and TRBJ2-3; TRBD2 is a possible D gene (5 bases). V was shortened by 2 bases and J by 7 bases, with 10 bases between the two germline ends. Per the germline V gene, CDR1 is MRHNA and CDR2 is SNTAGT. The CDR3 is made up of 13 amino acids.

The rearrangement links TRBV7-2 to TRBJ1-2; D might be TRBD1 (5 bases). Trimming removed 1 base at V and 7 bases at J, with 13 bases between. This CDR3 has 14 amino acids. CDR1 is SGHTA and CDR2 is FQGNSA in the germline V gene. CDR3 DNA: TGTGCCAGCAGCTTAGATCCTTCGGGGGGTGGCTACACCTTC. It yields the protein CASSLDPSGGGYTF.

This chain links TRBV7-2 with TRBJ2-7; maybe TRBD2 (5 bases). Germline values: CDR1 SGHTA, CDR2 FQGNSA. This CDR3 is built from 14 residues. Trimming removed 0 bases at V and 6 bases at J, with 12 bases between. DNA for the CDR3: TGTGCCAGCAGCTTAGCTCCACTAGGAGTCGAGCAGTACTTC. This translates into CASSLAPLGVEQYF.

The rearrangement links TRBV7-9 to TRBJ2-1; D possibly corresponds to TRBD2 (6 bases). V was clipped by 5 bases and J by 9 bases, with 20 bases between them. The germline CDR1 and CDR2 sequences are SEHNR and FQNEAQ (reference sequence). There are 15 residues in the CDR3. The chain's CDR3 is CASSPPGTPAGEQFF. CDR3 DNA sequence: TGTGCCAGCAGCCCACCCGGGACCCCAGCGGGTGAGCAGTTCTTC.

The CDR3 protein is CASSYGGFSSYNEQFF. The CDR3 DNA is TGTGCCAGCAGTTATGGGGGGTTCAGCTCCTACAATGAGCAGTTCTTC. The V call is TRBV28, the J call TRBJ2-1, with D tentatively TRBD2 (6 bases). Germline V lookup: CDR1 MDHEN, CDR2 SYDVKM. Trimming stripped 4 bases from V and 0 bases from J, with 13 bases between. The CDR3 spans 16 residues.

This rearrangement joins TRBV15 to TRBJ2-3; no firm D call. The CDR3 sequence is 14 residues long. Trimming left V 6 bases short and J 1 base short, with 11 bases between. The V gene's germline CDR1 is LNHNV and CDR2 YYDKDF (reference sequence). CDR3 DNA sequence: TGTGCCACCAGTTTCCCCTCGGGCACAGATACGCAGTATTTT. Translated, it gives CATSFPSGTDTQYF.

The chain employs TRBV4-2 and TRBJ2-5, with 9 bases aligning to TRBD2. Germline-derived CDR1 and CDR2 are LGHNA and YNFKEQ. Unmatched junction bases numbered 9, after V lost 1 base and J lost 6 bases. The CDR3 runs to 16 residues. CDR3 bases: TGTGCCAGCAGCCAAGGCTCAGCGGGAGGCCCTAAGACCCAGTACTTC. Residues: CASSQGSAGGPKTQYF.